Each of the 30 T cell receptor beta chains below was sequenced from the same sample in a study of blood T cell repertoires in COVID-19. Sequenced by immunoSEQ multiplex PCR; TCRdb stores in-frame clones only, minus some. This table holds about 46,000 clones, about 85% found once. Material for sequencing was PBMCs or T cells enriched from blood (not recorded which). These receptor sequences come from a woman in her 50s who had recovered from COVID-19.

This rearrangement joins TRBV9 to TRBJ2-1; 9 bases are shared with TRBD2. The CDR3 runs to 13 residues. Trimming took 4 bases from V and 9 from J; bases not matched to a gene: 5. CDR1 and CDR2 from the germline V gene are SGDLS and YYNGEE. The CDR3 DNA reads TGTGCCAGCAGCTTTAGCGGGAGTGCTGAGCAGTTCTTC. Translating it yields CASSFSGSAEQFF.

There are a few counts of this clone. The CDR3 bases are TGTGCCTGGAGGACACCCAACACTGAAGCTTTCTTT. Translation: CAWRTPNTEAFF. The V and J genes are TRBV30 and TRBJ1-1, with D hard to call. Deletions cut 3 bases from V and 2 bases from J, with 7 bases between. Looked up from germline, CDR1 is GTSNPN and CDR2 is SVGIG (reference sequence). The length of the CDR3 is 12 residues.

This chain connects TRBV5-1 to TRBJ2-6, with a possible D match to TRBD1 (6 bases). Germline-derived CDR1 and CDR2 are SGHRS and YFSETQ. Trimming left V 4 bases short and J 0 bases short, with 11 bases between. There are 16 residues in the CDR3. DNA for the CDR3: TGCGCCAGCAGCACTACAGGGACCTCTGGGGCCAACGTCCTGACTTTC. Translating it yields CASSTTGTSGANVLTF.

In DNA, the CDR3 is TGTGCCAGCAGCTATTGGGACAGAGATAATTCACCCCTCCACTTT. Its translation: CASSYWDRDNSPLHF. The V gene is TRBV5-4, the J gene TRBJ1-6, with TRBD1 identical over 7 bases. The V gene end was trimmed by 3 bases and the J gene end by 5 bases; junction bases not matched to a gene: 5. CDR1 and CDR2 (germline): SGHNT, YYREEE (reference sequence). The CDR3 loop spans 15 amino acids.

The V gene is TRBV20-1, the J gene TRBJ1-5; 9 bases are a match to TRBD1. This CDR3 is 15 amino acids long. With V trimmed by 3 bases and J by 8 bases, 11 bases remained unmatched. CDR1 and CDR2 (germline): DFQATT, SNEGSKA (reference sequence). The chain's CDR3 is CSASSGQGAYEPQHF. The DNA for the CDR3 is TGCAGTGCTAGTTCGGGACAGGGTGCTTATGAGCCCCAGCATTTT.

V is TRBV4-1 and J is TRBJ2-7; D not certain. V gave up 3 bases and J gave up 3 bases, with 12 bases separating them. The germline V gene encodes CDR1 MGHRA and CDR2 YSYEKL. This CDR3 is 14 amino acids long. Here the CDR3 DNA reads TGCGCCAGCAGCCAGAGTGACAAAGTCTACGAGCAGTACTTC. Its translation: CASSQSDKVYEQYF.

The chain recombines TRBV7-2 with TRBJ1-4; 8 nucleotides line up with TRBD1. The CDR3 has 15 residues. Germline lookup yields CDR1 SGHTA and CDR2 FQGNSA. With 3 bases clipped from V and 3 bases from J, the junction kept 3 bases outside the gene matches. CDR3 in DNA: TGTGCCAGCAGCTTCACAGGGGGATCTAATGAAAAACTGTTTTTT. This encodes CASSFTGGSNEKLFF.

This sequence joins TRBV7-7 and TRBJ1-2, with 8 nucleotides matching TRBD1. Germline CDR1 is SSHAT and CDR2 is FNYEAQ (reference sequence). The CDR3 has 14 amino acids. V shed 5 bases and J 5 bases; nucleotides not matched to a gene: 7. DNA for the CDR3: TGTGCCAGCAGCCGTGGACAGGGATTATATGGCTACACCTTC. This translates into CASSRGQGLYGYTF.

This clone has only one observation. The chain carries TRBV27 and TRBJ2-1; 11 bases align to TRBD2. The V segment lost 6 bases and the J segment 9 bases; nucleotides outside the gene matches: 10. Looked up from germline, CDR1 is MNHEY and CDR2 is SMNVEV (reference sequence). The CDR3 has 15 residues. CDR3 loop: CASSSLAGGPGEQFF. The CDR3 DNA is TGTGCCAGCAGCTCCTTAGCGGGGGGGCCAGGTGAGCAGTTCTTC.

The chain uses TRBV2 and TRBJ1-5, with 7 bases identical to TRBD1. CDR1 is SNHLY, CDR2 FYNNEI, per germline. The CDR3 runs 13 residues. Trimming at V came to 8 bases and at J to 7 bases, leaving 8 bases not matched to a gene. The CDR3 loop reads CASRDSVGQPQHF. The CDR3 bases are TGTGCCAGCCGGGACAGCGTGGGGCAGCCCCAGCATTTT.

The chain combines TRBV10-1 with TRBJ1-5; D may be TRBD1 (5 bases). Germline CDR1 reads WNHNN; CDR2 reads SYGVQD (reference sequence). Trimming removed 6 bases at V and 0 bases at J, with 18 bases between. The CDR3 runs 17 residues. CDR3 residues: CASSLDRGRYSNQPQHF. CDR3 sequence (DNA): TGCGCCAGCAGCCTAGATAGGGGCCGTTATAGCAATCAGCCCCAGCATTTT.

The CDR3 DNA sequence: TGTGCCAGCAGCTTATCCCAGGGCACCTATGGCTACACCTTC. Protein sequence: CASSLSQGTYGYTF. The rearrangement joins TRBV7-2 to TRBJ1-2, with D possibly matching TRBD1 (5 bases). CDR3 size: 14 residues. Germline values: CDR1 SGHTA, CDR2 FQGNSA. V gave up 2 bases and J gave up 4 bases, with 11 bases separating them.

V gene TRBV9 combines with J gene TRBJ2-1; 7 nucleotides match TRBD2. Unmatched junction bases numbered 5, after V lost 0 bases and J lost 2 bases. CDR3 length equals 16 residues. Germline CDR1 is SGDLS and CDR2 is YYNGEE. The DNA of the CDR3 is TGTGCCAGCAGCGTAGGCTCCGCGGGGGCCTACAATGAGCAGTTCTTC. It yields the protein CASSVGSAGAYNEQFF. Full variable domain (remainder filled in from reference TRBV9 and TRBJ2-1): DSGVTQTPKHLITATGQRVTLRCSPRSGDLSVYWYQQSLDQGLQFLIQYYNGEERAKGNILERFSAQQFPDLHSELNLSSLELGDSALYFCASSVGSAGAYNEQFFGPGTRLTVL.

V and J are TRBV2 and TRBJ1-1; 9 bases are shared with TRBD1. The V gene end was trimmed by 7 bases and the J gene end by 0 bases; junction bases not matched to a gene: 9. CDR1 and CDR2 from the germline V gene are SNHLY and FYNNEI. This CDR3 is built from 16 residues. CDR3 in DNA: TGTGCCAGCATGTCCGGGACAGGGAACATGAACACTGAAGCTTTCTTT. Encoded protein: CASMSGTGNMNTEAFF.

The gene calls are TRBV19 and TRBJ1-2, with TRBD1 matching over 7 bases. This CDR3 spans 14 amino acids. J lost 6 bases, V lost 4 bases, and 8 bases had no gene match. The germline gives CDR1 LNHDA, CDR2 SQIVND (reference sequence). As DNA, the CDR3 is TGTGCCAGTAGTACCCAAATCGGGACAGATGGCTACACCTTC. It encodes CASSTQIGTDGYTF. Complete variable domain (other parts from reference TRBV19 and TRBJ1-2): DGGITQSPKYLFRKEGQNVTLSCEQNLNHDAMYWYRQDPGQGLRLIYYSQIVNDFQKGDIAEGYSVSREKKESFPLTVTSAQKNPTAFYLCASSTQIGTDGYTFGSGTRLTVV.

The V call is TRBV6-5, the J call TRBJ1-5; 7 positions agree with TRBD1. V lost 4 bases to trimming and J lost 2 bases; unmatched junction nucleotides: 8. This CDR3 has 16 amino acids. Germline CDR1 is MNHEY and CDR2 is SVGAGI. The CDR3 loop reads CASSSLTGLGNQPQHF. Here the CDR3 DNA reads TGTGCCAGCAGTTCCTTGACAGGGTTGGGCAATCAGCCCCAGCATTTT.

The chain has TRBV15 and TRBJ2-1, with a possible D match to TRBD2 (6 bases). The V and J ends lost 0 bases and 6 bases respectively, with 21 bases between them. The CDR3 sequence is 18 residues long. The germline gives CDR1 LNHNV, CDR2 YYDKDF (reference sequence). The CDR3 DNA is TGTGCCACCAGCAGAGACCCCTTCCCTAGCGACCTCCTCAATGAGCAGTTCTTC. It is translated as CATSRDPFPSDLLNEQFF.

CDR3 residues: CASSTGYEQYF. CDR3 nucleotide sequence: TGTGCCAGCAGTACAGGGTACGAGCAGTACTTC. This chain uses TRBV2 with TRBJ2-7, with D possibly being TRBD1 (6 bases). V was cut by 5 bases and J by 4 bases, with 6 bases left in between. Germline V lookup: CDR1 SNHLY, CDR2 FYNNEI. The CDR3 is 11 amino acids.

The gene calls are TRBV5-1 and TRBJ2-5; TRBD2 agrees at 12 bases. Per germline, CDR1 SGHRS and CDR2 YFSETQ. The CDR3 covers 14 residues. Germline trimming cut 4 bases from V and 4 bases from J; bases unmatched to any gene: 2. The CDR3 DNA follows: TGCGCCAGCAGCCCGGGACTAGCGGGAGAGACCCAGTACTTC. It is translated as CASSPGLAGETQYF.

V is TRBV2 and J is TRBJ2-7; 10 bases are a match to TRBD1. Losses at the gene ends were 7 bases for V and 3 bases for J; bases not matched to a gene: 3. The CDR3 extends over 13 amino acids. The germline gives CDR1 SNHLY, CDR2 FYNNEI. This CDR3 reads CASTGTGDYEQYF. DNA for the CDR3: TGTGCCAGCACCGGGACAGGGGACTACGAGCAGTACTTC.

This sequence joins TRBV30 and TRBJ2-2; TRBD2 matches at 7 bases. This CDR3 has 17 residues. Germline assignment: CDR1 GTSNPN and CDR2 SVGIG (reference sequence). Losses at the gene ends were 1 base for V and 4 bases for J; bases not matched to a gene: 12. CDR3 sequence (DNA): TGTGCCTGGAGTGCCCTCGGGGGAGGGAGCGCCACCGGGGAGCTGTTTTTT. It yields the protein CAWSALGGGSATGELFF.

The rearrangement joins TRBV11-1 to TRBJ2-2; TRBD1 aligns across 7 bases. The CDR3 consists of 14 residues. V dropped 6 bases and J dropped 4; count of bases not matched to a gene: 5. Germline V gene data show CDR1 as SGHAT and CDR2 as FQDESV (reference sequence). In DNA form, the CDR3 reads TGTGCCAGCAGAGGACAGGTCAGCACCGGGGAGCTGTTTTTT. Translated, it gives CASRGQVSTGELFF.

V gene TRBV5-4 combines with J gene TRBJ1-4; 10 bases are a match to TRBD1. The CDR3 extends over 16 amino acids. Germline assignment: CDR1 SGHNT and CDR2 YYREEE (reference sequence). The ends lost 4 bases at V and 5 bases at J; junction bases unmatched: 8. This CDR3 reads CASSPQPGQGNEKLFF. Here the CDR3 DNA reads TGTGCCAGCAGCCCCCAACCGGGACAGGGGAATGAAAAACTGTTTTTT.

This chain uses TRBV11-2 with TRBJ1-5, with a tentative D call TRBD1 (5 bases). V lost 3 bases and J 7 bases, leaving 10 bases between the germline ends. CDR1 SGHAT and CDR2 FQNNGV come from the germline V gene. There are 13 residues in the CDR3. This CDR3 is CASSFSEGQPQHF. As DNA, the CDR3 is TGTGCCAGCAGCTTTTCGGAGGGGCAGCCCCAGCATTTT.

The chain recombines TRBV6-5 with TRBJ2-5, with 8 bases aligning to TRBD2. The CDR3 runs 13 residues. The junction had 5 bases not matched to a gene; V was cut back by 7 bases and J by 4 bases. Germline CDR1 reads MNHEY; CDR2 reads SVGAGI. CDR3 sequence reads: CASNRLAGETQYF. The CDR3 DNA is TGTGCCAGCAATCGGCTAGCGGGAGAGACCCAGTACTTC.

The rearrangement uses TRBV11-3 and TRBJ2-3; D gene ambiguous. This CDR3 has 14 residues. Germline V gene sequence: CDR1 SGHNT, CDR2 YENEEA. V was clipped by 4 bases and J by 8 bases, with 16 bases between them. The CDR3 sequence is CASSSNGARGTQYF. DNA for the CDR3: TGTGCCAGCAGCTCTAATGGTGCGAGAGGTACGCAGTATTTT.

The J gene is TRBJ2-5, the V gene TRBV11-2, with D tentatively TRBD2 (6 bases). Trimming left V 6 bases short and J 5 bases short, with 13 bases between. Germline CDR1 SGHAT, CDR2 FQNNGV. The CDR3 length is 13 residues. CDR3 sequence reads: CASRAGLTETQYF. The DNA for the CDR3 is TGTGCCAGCAGGGCGGGACTCACGGAGACCCAGTACTTC.

The chain combines TRBV5-4 with TRBJ2-1, with D possibly TRBD2 on 5 matching bases. The germline V gene has CDR1 SGHNT and CDR2 YYREEE (reference sequence). The CDR3 contains 15 residues. V lost 0 bases to trimming and J lost 4 bases, with 11 bases between them. For the CDR3, the DNA is TGTGCCAGCAGCTTGGACCAGCGGCGGTACAATGAGCAGTTCTTC. Translation gives CASSLDQRRYNEQFF.

The V call is TRBV18, the J call TRBJ2-7; 7 nucleotides match TRBD1. Germline CDR1 KGHSH, CDR2 LQKENI. This CDR3 is 14 amino acids long. Germline trimming cut 3 bases from V and 4 bases from J; bases unmatched to any gene: 6. CDR3 nucleotide sequence: TGTGCCAGCTCACCTCGACAGGGTGGTTACGAGCAGTACTTC. Translated: CASSPRQGGYEQYF.

The chain recombines TRBV6-4 with TRBJ2-7; D perhaps matches TRBD1 (5 bases). Germline-derived CDR1 and CDR2 are MRHNA and SNTAGT. This CDR3 contains 14 residues. The V end lost 7 bases, the J end lost 4 bases, and 17 bases lay between the germline ends. CDR3 residues: CASMGRDRVYEQYF. The CDR3, as DNA: TGTGCCAGCATGGGTCGAGACAGAGTTTACGAGCAGTACTTC.